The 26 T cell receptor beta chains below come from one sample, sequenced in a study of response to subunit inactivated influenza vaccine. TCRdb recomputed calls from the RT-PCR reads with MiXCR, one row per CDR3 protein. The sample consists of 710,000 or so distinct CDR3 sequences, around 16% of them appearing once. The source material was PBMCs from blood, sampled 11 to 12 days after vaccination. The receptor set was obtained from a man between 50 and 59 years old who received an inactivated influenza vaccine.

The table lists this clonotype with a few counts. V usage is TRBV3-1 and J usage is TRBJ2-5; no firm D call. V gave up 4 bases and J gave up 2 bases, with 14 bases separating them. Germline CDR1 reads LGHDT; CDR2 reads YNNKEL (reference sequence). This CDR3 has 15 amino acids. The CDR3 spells CASSPSGGTQETQYF. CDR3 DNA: TGTGCCAGCAGCCCTTCGGGCGGAACACAAGAGACCCAGTACTTC.

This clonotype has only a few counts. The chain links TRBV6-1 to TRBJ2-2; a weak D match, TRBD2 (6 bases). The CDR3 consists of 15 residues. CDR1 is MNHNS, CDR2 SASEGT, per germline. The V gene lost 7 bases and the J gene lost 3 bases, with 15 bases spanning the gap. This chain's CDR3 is CASTPLRGYTGELFF. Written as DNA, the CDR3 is TGTGCCAGCACCCCCCTCCGGGGGTACACCGGGGAGCTGTTTTTT.

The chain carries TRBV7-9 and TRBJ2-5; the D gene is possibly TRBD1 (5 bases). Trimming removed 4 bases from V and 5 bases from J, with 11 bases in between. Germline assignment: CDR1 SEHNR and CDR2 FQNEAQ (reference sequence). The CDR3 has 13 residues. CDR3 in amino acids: CASSSGLWETQYF. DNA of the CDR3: TGTGCCAGCAGCTCAGGGTTATGGGAGACCCAGTACTTC. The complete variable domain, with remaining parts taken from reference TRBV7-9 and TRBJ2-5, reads DTGVSQNPRHKITKRGQNVTFRCDPISEHNRLYWYRQTLGQGPEFLTYFQNEAQLEKSRLLSDRFSAERPKGSFSTLEIQRTEQGDSAMYLCASSSGLWETQYFGPGTRLLVL.

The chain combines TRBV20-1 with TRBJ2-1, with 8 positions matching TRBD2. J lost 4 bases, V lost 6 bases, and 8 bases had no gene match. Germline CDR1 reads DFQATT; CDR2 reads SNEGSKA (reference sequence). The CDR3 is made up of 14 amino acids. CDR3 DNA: TGCAGTGCCCAAACTAGCGGTTCTTACAATGAGCAGTTCTTC. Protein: CSAQTSGSYNEQFF.

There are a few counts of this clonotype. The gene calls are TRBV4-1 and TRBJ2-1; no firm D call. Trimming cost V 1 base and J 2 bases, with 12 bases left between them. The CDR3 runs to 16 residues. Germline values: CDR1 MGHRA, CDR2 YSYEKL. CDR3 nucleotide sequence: TGCGCCAGCAGCCAAGTTCCTATCCTAACCTACAATGAGCAGTTCTTC. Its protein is CASSQVPILTYNEQFF.

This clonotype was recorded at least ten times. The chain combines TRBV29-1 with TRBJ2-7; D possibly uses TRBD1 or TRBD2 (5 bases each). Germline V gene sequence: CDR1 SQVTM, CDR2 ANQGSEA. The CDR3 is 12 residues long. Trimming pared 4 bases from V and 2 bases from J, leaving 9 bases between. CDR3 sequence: CSVGDPTYEQYF. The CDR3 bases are TGCAGCGTTGGGGACCCAACCTACGAGCAGTACTTC.

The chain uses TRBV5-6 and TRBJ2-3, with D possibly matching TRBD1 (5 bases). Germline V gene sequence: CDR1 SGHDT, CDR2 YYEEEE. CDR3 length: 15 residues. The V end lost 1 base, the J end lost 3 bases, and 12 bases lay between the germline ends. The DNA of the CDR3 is TGTGCCAGCAGCTTGATCGGTCAGGGAACAGATACGCAGTATTTT. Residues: CASSLIGQGTDTQYF.

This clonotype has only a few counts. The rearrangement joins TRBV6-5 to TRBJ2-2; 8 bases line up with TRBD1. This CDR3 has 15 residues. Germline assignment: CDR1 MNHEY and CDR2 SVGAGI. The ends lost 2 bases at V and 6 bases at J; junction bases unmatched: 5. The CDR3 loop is CASSYRTGMAGELFF. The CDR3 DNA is TGTGCCAGCAGTTACAGGACAGGGATGGCCGGGGAGCTGTTTTTT.

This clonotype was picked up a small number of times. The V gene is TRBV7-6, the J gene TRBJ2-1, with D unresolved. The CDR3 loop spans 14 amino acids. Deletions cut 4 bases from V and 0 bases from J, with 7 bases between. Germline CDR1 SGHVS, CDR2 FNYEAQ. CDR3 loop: CASSSASSYNEQFF. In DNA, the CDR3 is TGTGCCAGCAGCTCCGCAAGCTCCTACAATGAGCAGTTCTTC.

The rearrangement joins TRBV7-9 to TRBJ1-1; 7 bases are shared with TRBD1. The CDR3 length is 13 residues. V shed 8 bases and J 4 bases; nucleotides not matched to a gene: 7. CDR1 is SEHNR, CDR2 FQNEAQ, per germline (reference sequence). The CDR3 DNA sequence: TGTGCCAGCGGAGAGCAGGGGGGCACTGAAGCTTTCTTT. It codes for CASGEQGGTEAFF.

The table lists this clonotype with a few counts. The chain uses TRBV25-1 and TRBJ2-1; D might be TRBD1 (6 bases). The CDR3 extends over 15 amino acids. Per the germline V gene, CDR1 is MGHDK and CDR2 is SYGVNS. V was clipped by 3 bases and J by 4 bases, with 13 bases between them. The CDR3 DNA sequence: TGTGCCAGCAGTGATCTCCGGGACAATTACAATGAGCAGTTCTTC. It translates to CASSDLRDNYNEQFF.

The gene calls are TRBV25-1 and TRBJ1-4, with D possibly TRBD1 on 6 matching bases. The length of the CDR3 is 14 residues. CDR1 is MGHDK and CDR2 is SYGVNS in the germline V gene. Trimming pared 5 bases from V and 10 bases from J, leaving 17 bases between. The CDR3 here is CASSSDRILGKLFF. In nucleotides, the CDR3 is TGTGCCAGCAGTTCAGACAGGATCCTCGGAAAACTGTTTTTT. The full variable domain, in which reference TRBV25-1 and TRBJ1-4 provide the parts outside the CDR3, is EADIYQTPRYLVIGTGKKITLECSQTMGHDKMYWYQQDPGMELHLIHYSYGVNSTEKGDLSSESTVSRIRTEHFPLTLESARPSHTSQYLCASSSDRILGKLFFGSGTQLSVL.

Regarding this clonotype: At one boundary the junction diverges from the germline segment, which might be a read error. CDR3 residues: CTSSLFNTSEVNTDTQYF. The CDR3 DNA follows: TGTACCAGCAGTTTATTTAACACCTCGGAAGTAAACACAGATACGCAGTATTTT. This chain joins TRBV2 and TRBJ2-3; no clear D. Germline assignment: CDR1 SNHLY and CDR2 FYNNEI. CDR3 length: 18 residues.

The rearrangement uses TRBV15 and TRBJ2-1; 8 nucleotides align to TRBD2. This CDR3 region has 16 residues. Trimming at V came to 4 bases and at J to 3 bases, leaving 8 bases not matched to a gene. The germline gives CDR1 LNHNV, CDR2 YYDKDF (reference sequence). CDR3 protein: CATSTQAGANYNEQFF. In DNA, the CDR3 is TGTGCCACCAGCACCCAAGCGGGGGCTAACTACAATGAGCAGTTCTTC.

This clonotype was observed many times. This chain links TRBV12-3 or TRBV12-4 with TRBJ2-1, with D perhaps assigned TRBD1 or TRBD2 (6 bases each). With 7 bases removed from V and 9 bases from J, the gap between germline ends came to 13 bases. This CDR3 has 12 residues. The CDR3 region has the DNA TGTGCCAGCACCCTAGGGGGACTTGAGCAGTTCTTC. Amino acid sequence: CASTLGGLEQFF.

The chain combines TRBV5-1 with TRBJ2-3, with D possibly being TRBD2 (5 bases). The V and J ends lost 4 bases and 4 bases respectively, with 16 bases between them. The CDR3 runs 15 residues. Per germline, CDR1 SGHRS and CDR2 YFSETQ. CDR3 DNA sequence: TGCGCCAGCAGCCCGGGGAATTTTAGGGCAGATACGCAGTATTTT. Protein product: CASSPGNFRADTQYF.

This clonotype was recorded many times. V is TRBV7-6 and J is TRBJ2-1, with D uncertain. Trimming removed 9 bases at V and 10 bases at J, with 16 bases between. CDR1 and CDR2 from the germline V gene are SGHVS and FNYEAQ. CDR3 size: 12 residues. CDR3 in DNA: TGTGCCAGTGGCTTTGCAGGCCTAGAGCAGTTCTTC. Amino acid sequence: CASGFAGLEQFF.

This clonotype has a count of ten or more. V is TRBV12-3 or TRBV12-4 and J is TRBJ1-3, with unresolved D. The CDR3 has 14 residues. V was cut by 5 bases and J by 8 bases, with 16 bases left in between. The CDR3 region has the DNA TGTGCCAGCAGTATGAGGACCGCTGGGTACACCATATATTTT. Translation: CASSMRTAGYTIYF.

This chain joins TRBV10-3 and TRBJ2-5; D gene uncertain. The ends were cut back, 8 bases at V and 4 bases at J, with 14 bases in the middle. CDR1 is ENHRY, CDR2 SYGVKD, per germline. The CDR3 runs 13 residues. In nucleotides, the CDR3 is TGTGCCATCTCCGTAACGTTTTTAGAGACCCAGTACTTC. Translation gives CAISVTFLETQYF.

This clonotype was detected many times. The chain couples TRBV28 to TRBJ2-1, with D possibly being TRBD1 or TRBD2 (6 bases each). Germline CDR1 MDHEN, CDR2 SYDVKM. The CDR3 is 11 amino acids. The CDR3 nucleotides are TGTGCTCATGAGGGGGGCAATGAGCAGTTCTTC. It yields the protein CAHEGGNEQFF.

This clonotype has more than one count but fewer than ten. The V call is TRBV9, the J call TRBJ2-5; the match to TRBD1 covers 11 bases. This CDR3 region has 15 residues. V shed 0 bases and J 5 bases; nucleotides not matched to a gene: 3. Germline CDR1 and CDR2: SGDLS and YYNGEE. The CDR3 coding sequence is TGTGCCAGCAGCGTAGGGACAGGGGGCGCCGAGACCCAGTACTTC. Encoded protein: CASSVGTGGAETQYF.

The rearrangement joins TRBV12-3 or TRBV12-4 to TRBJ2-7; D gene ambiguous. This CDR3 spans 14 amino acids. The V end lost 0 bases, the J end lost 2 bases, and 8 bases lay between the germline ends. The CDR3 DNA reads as TGTGCCAGCAGTTTAGCGGACGGTGCCTACGAGCAGTACTTC. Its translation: CASSLADGAYEQYF.

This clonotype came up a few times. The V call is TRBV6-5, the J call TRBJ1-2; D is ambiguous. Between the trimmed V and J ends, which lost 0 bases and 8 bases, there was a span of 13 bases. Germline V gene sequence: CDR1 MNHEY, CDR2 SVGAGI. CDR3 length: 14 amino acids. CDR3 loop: CASSYSIGGRGYTF. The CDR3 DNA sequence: TGTGCCAGCAGTTACTCGATCGGCGGTAGGGGCTACACCTTC.

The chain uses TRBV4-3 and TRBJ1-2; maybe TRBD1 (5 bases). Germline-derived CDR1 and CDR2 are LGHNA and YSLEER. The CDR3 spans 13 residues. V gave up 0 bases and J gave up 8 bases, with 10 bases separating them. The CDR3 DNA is TGCGCCAGCAGCCAAGAGAGGGGTGGAGGCTACACCTTC. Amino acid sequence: CASSQERGGGYTF.

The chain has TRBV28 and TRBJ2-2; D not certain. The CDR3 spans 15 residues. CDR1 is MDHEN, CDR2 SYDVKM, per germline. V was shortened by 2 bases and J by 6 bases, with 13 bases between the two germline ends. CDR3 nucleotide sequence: TGTGCCAGCAGTTTAGTAGGACGGCGGTCCGGGGAGCTGTTTTTT. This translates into CASSLVGRRSGELFF. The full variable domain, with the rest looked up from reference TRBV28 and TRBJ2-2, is DVKVTQSSRYLVKRTGEKVFLECVQDMDHENMFWYRQDPGLGLRLIYFSYDVKMKEKGDIPEGYSVSREKKERFSLILESASTNQTSMYLCASSLVGRRSGELFFGEGSRLTVL.

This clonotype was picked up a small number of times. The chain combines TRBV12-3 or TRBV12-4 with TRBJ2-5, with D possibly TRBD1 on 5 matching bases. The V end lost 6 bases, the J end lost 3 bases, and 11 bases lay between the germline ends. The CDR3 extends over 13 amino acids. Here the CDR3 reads CASRAQAEETQYF. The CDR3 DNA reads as TGTGCCAGCAGGGCACAGGCGGAAGAGACCCAGTACTTC.